These 5 T cell receptor beta chains originate from one sample sequenced in a study of neurological immune-mediated disorders. MiXCR, run by TCRdb on the 5' RACE reads, gives a single entry per CDR3 protein. The data contain around 25,000 distinct CDR3 sequences, around an eighth of them seen just once; the ten biggest clones take up around 15%. The sample comprised PBMCs. The source is a woman aged 35 to 49 with HTLV-1-associated myelopathy (HAM/TSP).

This clonotype showed up just once. The V gene is TRBV29-1, the J gene TRBJ2-5; no firm D call. CDR3 length: 9 residues. V lost 6 bases, J lost 7 bases, and 6 bases lay in between. CDR1 is SQVTM and CDR2 is ANQGSEA in the germline V gene. CDR3 in DNA: TGCAGCGTGCTGGGGACCCAGTACTTC. Encoded protein: CSVLGTQYF.

This clonotype showed up many times. This chain links TRBV2 with TRBJ2-1, with TRBD1 as a possible D gene (6 bases). The V end lost 7 bases, the J end lost 0 bases, and 25 bases lay between the germline ends. Germline-derived CDR1 and CDR2 are SNHLY and FYNNEI. CDR3 length: 19 residues. Here the CDR3 DNA reads TGTGCCAGCATTACCCCAGGACAGTCCCTTCCCAGCTCCTACAATGAGCAGTTCTTC. Its protein is CASITPGQSLPSSYNEQFF.

The sample holds many counts of this clonotype. The chain couples TRBV20-1 to TRBJ2-7; D is unclear. CDR3 length equals 13 residues. V was pared by 3 bases and J by 2 bases, with 11 bases between. Germline V gives CDR1 DFQATT, CDR2 SNEGSKA (reference sequence). CDR3 nucleotide sequence: TGCAGTGCTAGTCCGAGTTTGACCTACGAGCAGTACTTC. It specifies CSASPSLTYEQYF.

There are many counts of this clonotype. The chain carries TRBV3-1 and TRBJ2-5; D remains unclear. Germline CDR1 is LGHDT and CDR2 is YNNKEL (reference sequence). CDR3 size: 15 residues. V was trimmed by 0 bases and J by 2 bases, leaving 10 bases between them. In DNA, the CDR3 is TGTGCCAGCAGCCAAGACTTGGCCGTTCAAGAGACCCAGTACTTC. Its protein product is CASSQDLAVQETQYF.

This clonotype was observed at least ten times. This chain links TRBV12-3 or TRBV12-4 with TRBJ2-3; D is ambiguous. The CDR3 contains 15 residues. The V end was cut by 6 bases, the J end by 0 bases, with 13 bases between. The CDR3 DNA reads TGTGCCAGCAGCCCCACCGACACTAGCACAGATACGCAGTATTTT. Amino acids: CASSPTDTSTDTQYF.